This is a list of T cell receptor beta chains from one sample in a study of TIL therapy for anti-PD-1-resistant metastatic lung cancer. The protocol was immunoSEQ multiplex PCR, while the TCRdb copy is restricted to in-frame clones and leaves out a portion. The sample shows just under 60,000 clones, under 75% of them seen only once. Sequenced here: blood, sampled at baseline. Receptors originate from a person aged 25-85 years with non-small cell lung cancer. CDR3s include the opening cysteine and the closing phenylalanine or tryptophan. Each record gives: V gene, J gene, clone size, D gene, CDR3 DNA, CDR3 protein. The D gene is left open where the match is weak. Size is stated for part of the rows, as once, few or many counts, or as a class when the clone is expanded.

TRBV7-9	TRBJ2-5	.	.	TGTGCCAGCAGCTTAATCTCAGGGGTGGAGACCCAGTACTTC	CASSLISGVETQYF
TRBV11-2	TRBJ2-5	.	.	TGTGCCAGCACCTCCGACGGTGCCGGAGGAGCGGCCCAGTACTTC	CASTSDGAGGAAQYF
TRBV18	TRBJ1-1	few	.	TGTGCCAGCTCATCAGGACAGCCGGCAGAAGCTTTCTTT	CASSSGQPAEAFF
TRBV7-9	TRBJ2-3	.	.	TGTGCCAGCAGCTTAAGTCACACAGATACGCAGTATTTT	CASSLSHTDTQYF
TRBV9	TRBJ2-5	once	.	TGTGCCAGCAGCGTAGCCGACGGTAGCGTGGAGACCCAGTACTTC	CASSVADGSVETQYF
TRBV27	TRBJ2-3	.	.	TGTGCCAGCAGCAAAGGCGCAGATACGCAGTATTTT	CASSKGADTQYF
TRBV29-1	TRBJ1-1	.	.	TGCAGCGTCCGACCTTCAGTTGTGAACACTGAAGCTTTCTTT	CSVRPSVVNTEAFF
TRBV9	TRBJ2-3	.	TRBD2	TGTGCCAGCAGCGTAACGGGACTAGCGGTCACAGATACGCAGTATTTT	CASSVTGLAVTDTQYF
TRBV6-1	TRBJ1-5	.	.	TGTGCCAGCGCCGCCCTGGACGGTAGCAATCAGCCCCAGCATTTT	CASAALDGSNQPQHF
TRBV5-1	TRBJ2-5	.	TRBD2	TGCGCCAGCAGCTTGGATTCGGGAGGGCCAGAGACCCAGTACTTC	CASSLDSGGPETQYF
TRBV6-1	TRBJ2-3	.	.	TGTGCCGGGGGGGCAGGAGATACGCAGTATTTT	CAGGAGDTQYF
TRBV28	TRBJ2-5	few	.	TGTGCCAGCAGCAATAGTAGGCCTGAAGAGACCCAGTACTTC	CASSNSRPEETQYF
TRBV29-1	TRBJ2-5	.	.	TGCAGCGTTGAAGAAGGGGGAGGCGAGACCCAGTACTTC	CSVEEGGGETQYF
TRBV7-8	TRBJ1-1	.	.	TGTGCCAGCAGCCCGGCCGGGGGTCAAGCTGAAGCTTTCTTT	CASSPAGGQAEAFF
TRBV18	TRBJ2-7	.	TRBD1	TGTGCCAGCTCACTTACCGGGACAGCGTTCTACGAGCAGTACTTC	CASSLTGTAFYEQYF
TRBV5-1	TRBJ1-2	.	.	TGCGCCAGCAGCCTCTTAGGGGGGGACTATGGCTACACCTTC	CASSLLGGDYGYTF
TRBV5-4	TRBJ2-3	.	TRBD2	TGTGCCAGCAGCCCCGCCGGGACTAGCGGGGGGAATACGAATACGCAGTATTTT	CASSPAGTSGGNTNTQYF
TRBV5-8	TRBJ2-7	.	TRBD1	TGTGCCAGCAGCTGGGTTGATTGGACAGGGTTGGACGAGCAGTACTTC	CASSWVDWTGLDEQYF
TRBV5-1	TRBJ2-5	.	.	TGCGCCAGCAGCTTGGGGAGTGAAGAGACCCAGTACTTC	CASSLGSEETQYF
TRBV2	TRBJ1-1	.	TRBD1	TGTGCCAGCAGCGTCGACAGGGGAGGAAGACGGACTGAAGCTTTCTTT	CASSVDRGGRRTEAFF
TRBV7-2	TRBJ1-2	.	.	TGTGCCAGCAGCCCCCGGACAGTCTCCTATGGCTACACCTTC	CASSPRTVSYGYTF
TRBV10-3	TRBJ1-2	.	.	TGTGCCATCAGGGAGGGCCCTGCTAACTATGGCTACACCTTC	CAIREGPANYGYTF
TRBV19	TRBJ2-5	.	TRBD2	TGTGCCAGTAGTATTAGCGGGAGTGGGATATCTCAAGAGACCCAGTACTTC	CASSISGSGISQETQYF
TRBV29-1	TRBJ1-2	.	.	TGCAGCGTTGCTGGGCAGGCCTTCTATGGCTACACCTTC	CSVAGQAFYGYTF
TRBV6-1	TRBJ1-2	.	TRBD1	TGTGCCAGCAGTTATTACAGGGGGCAGGATGGCTACACCTTC	CASSYYRGQDGYTF
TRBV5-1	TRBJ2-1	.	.	TGCGCCAGCTACTCCGGGACTGGGGGAAATGAGCAGTTCTTC	CASYSGTGGNEQFF
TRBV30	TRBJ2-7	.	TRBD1	TGTGCCTGGGGACAGGGGGCCCCCTACGAGCAGTACTTC	CAWGQGAPYEQYF
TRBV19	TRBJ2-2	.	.	TGTGCCAGTAGTATCCTTAGGGACCCCACCGGGGAGCTGTTTTTT	CASSILRDPTGELFF
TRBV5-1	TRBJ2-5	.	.	TGCGCCAGCAGCCTGACTGCGGTTTTGCAAGAGACCCAGTACTTC	CASSLTAVLQETQYF
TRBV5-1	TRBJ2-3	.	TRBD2	TGCGCCAGCAGCTCTATAGCGGGAAGGGCCTATACGCAGTATTTT	CASSSIAGRAYTQYF
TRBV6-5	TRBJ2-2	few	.	TGTGCCAGCAGAGCGGACAGCTGGACCGGGGAGCTGTTTTTT	CASRADSWTGELFF
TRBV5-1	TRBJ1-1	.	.	TGCGCCAGCAGTGAGGGGTCGAACACTGAAGCTTTCTTT	CASSEGSNTEAFF
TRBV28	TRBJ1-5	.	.	TGTGCCAGCAGATCCGGACAGCTCAATCAGCCCCAGCATTTT	CASRSGQLNQPQHF
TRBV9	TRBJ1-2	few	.	TGTGCCAGCAGCGTTGGGGGTTATGGCTACACCTTC	CASSVGGYGYTF
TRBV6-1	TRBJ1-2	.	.	TGTGCCAGCAGTTGGGGGTATGGCTACACCTTC	CASSWGYGYTF
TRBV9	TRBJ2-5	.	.	TGTGCCAGCAGCCCCCGGCTCTCCGGAGAGACCCAGTACTTC	CASSPRLSGETQYF
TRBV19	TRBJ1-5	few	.	TGTGCCAGTAGTACCGTCGAGGCCACAGGGAGGAATCAGCCCCAGCATTTT	CASSTVEATGRNQPQHF
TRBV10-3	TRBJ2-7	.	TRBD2	TGTGCCATCAGTGTAGCGGGACTTACCTACGAGCAGTACTTC	CAISVAGLTYEQYF
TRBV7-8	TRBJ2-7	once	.	TGTGCCAGCAGCTTTGGCGGGGCCGCGGGATCCTACGAGCAGTACTTC	CASSFGGAAGSYEQYF
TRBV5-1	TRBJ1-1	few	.	TGCGCCAGCAGCTTGGGCCGGGCGGCTGAAGCTTTCTTT	CASSLGRAAEAFF